This is a list of T cell receptor beta chains from one sample in a study of metastatic and nonmetastatic thyroid tumors. TCRdb re-clonotyped the PCR reads through MiXCR. The data contain 40,000 to 55,000 clones, about a sixth of them singletons. The sequenced sample consisted of blood. Source of these receptors: a female donor with papillary thyroid cancer or a benign thyroid nodule (not recorded which). Some clones in this sample may be carry-over from other donors' samples. The CDR3 runs from the conserved cysteine through the conserved F or W. Each record gives: CDR3 length, D gene, V gene, J gene, clone size, CDR3 DNA, CDR3 protein. The D gene is left open where the match is weak. Clone size is given for some rows only: seen once, a few or many times, or a class if the clone is expanded.

CDR3 length: 12
D gene: .
V gene: TRBV2
J gene: TRBJ1-2
clone size: many
CDR3 DNA: TGTGCCAGCAGTGAAGTGCCGGGGGAATACACCTTC
CDR3 protein: CASSEVPGEYTF

CDR3 length: 14
D gene: TRBD1
V gene: TRBV19
J gene: TRBJ2-3
clone size: many
CDR3 DNA: TGTGCCAGTAGCGAGGGACAGGGGGTGGATACGCAGTATTTT
CDR3 protein: CASSEGQGVDTQYF

CDR3 length: 17
D gene: TRBD2
V gene: TRBV11-2
J gene: TRBJ2-2
clone size: once
CDR3 DNA: TGTGCCAGCAGCCGAGGCGGACTAGCGGGAGGTTCCGGGGAGCTGTTTTTT
CDR3 protein: CASSRGGLAGGSGELFF

CDR3 length: 16
D gene: .
V gene: TRBV6-6
J gene: TRBJ1-4
clone size: many
CDR3 DNA: TGTGCCAGCAGTTACTGGCCCGGAGGGAAAGGTGAAAAACTGTTTTTT
CDR3 protein: CASSYWPGGKGEKLFF

CDR3 length: 13
D gene: TRBD1
V gene: TRBV5-1
J gene: TRBJ2-7
clone size: .
CDR3 DNA: TGCGCCAGCAGCAGACAGGGAACCTACGAGAAGTACTTC
CDR3 protein: CASSRQGTYEKYF

CDR3 length: 13
D gene: .
V gene: TRBV20-1
J gene: TRBJ1-5
clone size: many
CDR3 DNA: TGCAGTGCTAGGGAAAGTAGCAATCAGCCCCAGCATTTT
CDR3 protein: CSARESSNQPQHF

CDR3 length: 13
D gene: TRBD1
V gene: TRBV6-1
J gene: TRBJ1-2
clone size: medium-sized
CDR3 DNA: TGTGCCAGCAGTCACAGGGGGCCATATGGCTACACCTTC
CDR3 protein: CASSHRGPYGYTF

CDR3 length: 14
D gene: TRBD2
V gene: TRBV5-6
J gene: TRBJ2-3
clone size: many
CDR3 DNA: TGTGCCAGCAGCTTACTAGCGGGATTATATACGCAGTATTTT
CDR3 protein: CASSLLAGLYTQYF

CDR3 length: 16
D gene: TRBD2
V gene: TRBV3-1
J gene: TRBJ2-7
clone size: many
CDR3 DNA: TGTGCCAGCAGCCAATTCAGCGGGAGGGGTTCCTACGAGCAGTACTTC
CDR3 protein: CASSQFSGRGSYEQYF

CDR3 length: 16
D gene: .
V gene: TRBV5-1
J gene: TRBJ1-6
clone size: many
CDR3 DNA: TGCGCCAGCAGCTTTATGGAACGGACACCCGATTCACCCCTCCACTTT
CDR3 protein: CASSFMERTPDSPLHF

CDR3 length: 17
D gene: TRBD1
V gene: TRBV29-1
J gene: TRBJ2-5
clone size: few
CDR3 DNA: TGCAGCGTTGAATGGGGATGGATCGGGACAGAGCAAGAGACCCAGTACTTC
CDR3 protein: CSVEWGWIGTEQETQYF

CDR3 length: 16
D gene: TRBD2
V gene: TRBV20-1
J gene: TRBJ2-3
clone size: .
CDR3 DNA: TGCAGTGCTAGAGATCCCCTAGCGGGAAGGGCAGATACGCAGTATTTT
CDR3 protein: CSARDPLAGRADTQYF

CDR3 length: 14
D gene: .
V gene: TRBV6-1
J gene: TRBJ2-5
clone size: many
CDR3 DNA: TGTGCCAGCAGTCCCCTCACTTACCAAGAGACCCAGTACTTC
CDR3 protein: CASSPLTYQETQYF

CDR3 length: 19
D gene: TRBD2
V gene: TRBV19
J gene: TRBJ2-1
clone size: many
CDR3 DNA: TGTGCCAGTAGTATAGAGGGGTTGGTTTGGACTAGCGGGACCAATGAGCAGTTCTTC
CDR3 protein: CASSIEGLVWTSGTNEQFF

CDR3 length: 16
D gene: TRBD2
V gene: TRBV6-2/TRBV6-3
J gene: TRBJ2-1
clone size: many
CDR3 DNA: TGTGCCAGCAGAGAAATAGCGGGAGGGAATTACAATGAGCAGTTCTTC
CDR3 protein: CASREIAGGNYNEQFF

CDR3 length: 14
D gene: TRBD1
V gene: TRBV28
J gene: TRBJ1-1
clone size: many
CDR3 DNA: TGTGCCAGCAGCGAGAGGACAGGTCGGGCTGAAGCTTTCTTT
CDR3 protein: CASSERTGRAEAFF